These T cell receptor beta chains were read from a single sample in a study of OX40 agonist ivuxolimab in advanced cancers. Profiled with immunoSEQ multiplex PCR; TCRdb holds only in-frame clones, not every one. The sample includes 25,000 to 30,000 clones, around 86% of them seen just once. The material sequenced was CD4+ or CD8+ T cells sorted from blood, taken in a trial of the OX40 agonist ivuxolimab. These receptors were obtained from an adult with an advanced solid tumor such as melanoma, head and neck, liver or kidney cancer. Both conserved end residues are part of each CDR3. Each record gives: CDR3 DNA, CDR3 protein, clone size, J gene, V gene, D gene. D genes are given only for firm matches. Clone size is shown for a subset of rows, as once, few, many or a class of expanded clone.

cdr3_nt: TGCAGCGTCGGGACGGCCAACTTCTACGAGCAGTACTTC
cdr3_aa: CSVGTANFYEQYF
clone_size: -
j_call: TRBJ2-7
v_call: TRBV29-1
d_call: -

cdr3_nt: TGTGCCAGCAGTTTAACGGGCGGCAAAGTTACAGATACGCAGTATTTT
cdr3_aa: CASSLTGGKVTDTQYF
clone_size: -
j_call: TRBJ2-3
v_call: TRBV7-9
d_call: -

cdr3_nt: TGCGCCAGCAGCTCAACTCCGGGACAGAAAGAGACCCAGTACTTC
cdr3_aa: CASSSTPGQKETQYF
clone_size: -
j_call: TRBJ2-5
v_call: TRBV4-1
d_call: TRBD1

cdr3_nt: TGTGCCAGCAGCTTGGCTAGTTTGCAGCACCAAGAGACCCAGTACTTC
cdr3_aa: CASSLASLQHQETQYF
clone_size: -
j_call: TRBJ2-5
v_call: TRBV5-5
d_call: -

cdr3_nt: TGTGCCAGCAGCTCTCCGACAGGGATGGGCCAAGAGACCCAGTACTTC
cdr3_aa: CASSSPTGMGQETQYF
clone_size: once
j_call: TRBJ2-5
v_call: TRBV7-9
d_call: TRBD1

cdr3_nt: TGTGCCAGCAGCTGGCCGGGACTTGGGGCAGATACGCAGTATTTT
cdr3_aa: CASSWPGLGADTQYF
clone_size: -
j_call: TRBJ2-3
v_call: TRBV5-6
d_call: -

cdr3_nt: TGCGCCAGCAAGGGCGGGAGCAATGAGCAGTTCTTC
cdr3_aa: CASKGGSNEQFF
clone_size: -
j_call: TRBJ2-1
v_call: TRBV4-1
d_call: TRBD2

cdr3_nt: TGTGCCAGCAGCATTGACCTCGCCTCTGGAAACACCATATATTTT
cdr3_aa: CASSIDLASGNTIYF
clone_size: -
j_call: TRBJ1-3
v_call: TRBV28
d_call: -

cdr3_nt: TGTGCCAGCAGTCCTCCTGGACAGTTCAGGGATGAGGCTTTCTTT
cdr3_aa: CASSPPGQFRDEAFF
clone_size: -
j_call: TRBJ1-1
v_call: TRBV25-1
d_call: -

cdr3_nt: TGTGCCAGCAGCCCGACCCCAGTAGATACGCAGTATTTT
cdr3_aa: CASSPTPVDTQYF
clone_size: -
j_call: TRBJ2-3
v_call: TRBV16
d_call: -

cdr3_nt: TGTGCCAGCCGTCCGACAAGGAACACTGAAGCTTTCTTT
cdr3_aa: CASRPTRNTEAFF
clone_size: -
j_call: TRBJ1-1
v_call: TRBV9
d_call: -

cdr3_nt: TGTGCCAGCAGTTACCTTAGTCGGGGTTACACTGAAGCTTTCTTT
cdr3_aa: CASSYLSRGYTEAFF
clone_size: -
j_call: TRBJ1-1
v_call: TRBV27
d_call: -

cdr3_nt: TGCGCCAGCAGCCCGGGAGCAGATACGCAGTATTTT
cdr3_aa: CASSPGADTQYF
clone_size: -
j_call: TRBJ2-3
v_call: TRBV5-1
d_call: -

cdr3_nt: TGTGCTAGTGCCTGGGGGGAGCGCTCCTACAATGAGCAGTTCTTC
cdr3_aa: CASAWGERSYNEQFF
clone_size: -
j_call: TRBJ2-1
v_call: TRBV12-5
d_call: -

cdr3_nt: TGTGCCAGCAGCTCCCTCGGGGCAAATTCACCCCTCCACTTT
cdr3_aa: CASSSLGANSPLHF
clone_size: once
j_call: TRBJ1-6
v_call: TRBV7-8
d_call: -

cdr3_nt: TGTGCCAGCAGCTTAGCGTCAGGGCGGAATGAGCAGTTCTTC
cdr3_aa: CASSLASGRNEQFF
clone_size: once
j_call: TRBJ2-1
v_call: TRBV7-9
d_call: -

cdr3_nt: TGCGCCAGCAGCCAAGACAGAAATGGCTACACCTTC
cdr3_aa: CASSQDRNGYTF
clone_size: -
j_call: TRBJ1-2
v_call: TRBV4-3
d_call: -

cdr3_nt: TGTGCCAGTAGTAATCGGACAGGGAACACTGAAGCTTTCTTT
cdr3_aa: CASSNRTGNTEAFF
clone_size: -
j_call: TRBJ1-1
v_call: TRBV19
d_call: TRBD1

cdr3_nt: TGTGCCAGCAGTTTTACCGGGACTAGCGGCTCCTACGAGCAGTACTTC
cdr3_aa: CASSFTGTSGSYEQYF
clone_size: -
j_call: TRBJ2-7
v_call: TRBV6-5
d_call: TRBD2

cdr3_nt: TGTGCCAGCAGTTTAGTAGGGGGGGCCTTGGAGACCCAGTACTTC
cdr3_aa: CASSLVGGALETQYF
clone_size: -
j_call: TRBJ2-5
v_call: TRBV28
d_call: -

cdr3_nt: TGTGCCAGCAGACCGGGACTAGCGGTCTACGAGCAGTACTTC
cdr3_aa: CASRPGLAVYEQYF
clone_size: -
j_call: TRBJ2-7
v_call: TRBV28
d_call: TRBD2

cdr3_nt: TGTGTCGATGTGGTGCTAGCGGGGGGGGACTACCAAGAGACCCAGTACTTC
cdr3_aa: CVDVVLAGGDYQETQYF
clone_size: -
j_call: TRBJ2-5
v_call: TRBV7-8
d_call: TRBD2

cdr3_nt: TGTGCCAGCAACCCCACCGGGGGGAGGGCCTACGAGCAGTACTTC
cdr3_aa: CASNPTGGRAYEQYF
clone_size: -
j_call: TRBJ2-7
v_call: TRBV5-6
d_call: TRBD2

cdr3_nt: TGCAGTGCAAGGGGGCAGAAACTGTTTTTT
cdr3_aa: CSARGQKLFF
clone_size: -
j_call: TRBJ1-4
v_call: TRBV20-1
d_call: TRBD1

cdr3_nt: TGTGCCACCAGCAGGGCGGGACAGGGAATGGAAGGCTACACCTTC
cdr3_aa: CATSRAGQGMEGYTF
clone_size: -
j_call: TRBJ1-2
v_call: TRBV15
d_call: TRBD1

cdr3_nt: TGTGCCAGCAGCCAGGGGCACGAGCCCCAGCATTTT
cdr3_aa: CASSQGHEPQHF
clone_size: medium-sized
j_call: TRBJ1-5
v_call: TRBV7-9
d_call: -

cdr3_nt: TGTGCCAGCAGTTTATCATTGACGGGACCTGAAGCTTTCTTT
cdr3_aa: CASSLSLTGPEAFF
clone_size: -
j_call: TRBJ1-1
v_call: TRBV27
d_call: -

cdr3_nt: TGTGCCAGCAGTTTCAGTCCTAACTATGGCTACACCTTC
cdr3_aa: CASSFSPNYGYTF
clone_size: -
j_call: TRBJ1-2
v_call: TRBV27
d_call: -

cdr3_nt: TGTGCCAGCAGTGAATGGCGCAGGGGGAATCAGCCCCAGCATTTT
cdr3_aa: CASSEWRRGNQPQHF
clone_size: -
j_call: TRBJ1-5
v_call: TRBV6-1
d_call: TRBD1

cdr3_nt: TGTGCCAGCAGCTTAGTTCCTGGAAACACCATATATTTT
cdr3_aa: CASSLVPGNTIYF
clone_size: -
j_call: TRBJ1-3
v_call: TRBV11-2
d_call: -

cdr3_nt: TGTGCCAGCAGGCCGAACAACCCGTTGGCGCAGTACTTC
cdr3_aa: CASRPNNPLAQYF
clone_size: few
j_call: TRBJ2-7
v_call: TRBV28
d_call: -

cdr3_nt: TGTGCCAGCAGCTTAGTAGGACTTAGCTCCTACGAGCAGTACTTC
cdr3_aa: CASSLVGLSSYEQYF
clone_size: once
j_call: TRBJ2-7
v_call: TRBV7-2
d_call: -

cdr3_nt: TGTGCCAGCTCCTACGGGGGAGACGCCTATGGCTACACCTTC
cdr3_aa: CASSYGGDAYGYTF
clone_size: -
j_call: TRBJ1-2
v_call: TRBV6-5
d_call: -